Listed below are T cell receptor beta chains from one sample, sequenced in a study of blood T cell repertoires in COVID-19. Measured with immunoSEQ multiplex PCR; TCRdb has only the in-frame clones, and not every one. The profile shows some 460,000 clones, roughly 87% of them singletons. The sequenced sample consisted of PBMCs or T cells enriched from blood (not recorded which). These receptors were obtained from a woman aged 18-29 years with acute COVID-19. The CDR3 runs from the conserved cysteine through the conserved F or W. The D gene is left open where the match is weak. Not every row has a clone size; where given, it reads once, few, many or a size class.

D: TRBD1; size: few; J: TRBJ1-6; V: TRBV10-3; length: 14; DNA: TGTGCCATCAGCCGGGACAGCGAGTACTCACCCCTCCACTTT; CDR3: CAISRDSEYSPLHF
D: TRBD2; size: NA; J: TRBJ2-3; V: TRBV19; length: 16; DNA: TGTGCCAGTAGTATACAACCACGGGGGGGCACAGATACGCAGTATTTT; CDR3: CASSIQPRGGTDTQYF
D: NA; size: NA; J: TRBJ2-3; V: TRBV13; length: 16; DNA: TGTGCCAGCAGGGGAAATCGGGGTGAGGGCCCAGATACGCAGTATTTT; CDR3: CASRGNRGEGPDTQYF
D: NA; size: NA; J: TRBJ1-5; V: TRBV19; length: 15; DNA: TGTGCCAGTAGCCACCCGGGGGGTAGCAATCAGCCCCAGCATTTT; CDR3: CASSHPGGSNQPQHF
D: TRBD1; size: NA; J: TRBJ2-7; V: TRBV7-9; length: 17; DNA: TGTGCCAGCAGCTGGGAGCCCGGACAGGGGAGCTCCTACGAGCAGTACTTC; CDR3: CASSWEPGQGSSYEQYF
D: TRBD1; size: NA; J: TRBJ1-6; V: TRBV7-2; length: 15; DNA: TGTGCCAGCAGCTTAGAGGGGGCGGTTAATTCACCCCTCCACTTT; CDR3: CASSLEGAVNSPLHF
D: TRBD1; size: NA; J: TRBJ1-3; V: TRBV9; length: 14; DNA: TGTGCCAGCAGCGTAGATGGACAGGGAGACACCATATATTTT; CDR3: CASSVDGQGDTIYF
D: NA; size: NA; J: TRBJ2-5; V: TRBV5-1; length: 15; DNA: TGCGCCAGCAGTATAGGCAGGGAAATATCGGAGACCCAGTACTTC; CDR3: CASSIGREISETQYF
D: TRBD2; size: few; J: TRBJ2-2; V: TRBV2; length: 15; DNA: TGTGCCAGCATAACCCTAGCGGGAATCACCGGGGAGCTGTTTTTT; CDR3: CASITLAGITGELFF
D: TRBD1; size: NA; J: TRBJ1-1; V: TRBV25-1; length: 13; DNA: TGTGCCAGCAGAGACAGGGGGTTTACTGAAGCTTTCTTT; CDR3: CASRDRGFTEAFF
D: NA; size: NA; J: TRBJ2-1; V: TRBV2; length: 11; DNA: TGTGCCAGCAGTACATACAATGAGCAGTTCTTC; CDR3: CASSTYNEQFF
D: NA; size: NA; J: TRBJ2-5; V: TRBV25-1; length: 16; DNA: TGTGCCAGCAGTACAGGAATTGGATCTCTCCCAGAGACCCAGTACTTC; CDR3: CASSTGIGSLPETQYF
D: TRBD1; size: NA; J: TRBJ1-2; V: TRBV19; length: 14; DNA: TGTGCCAGTCTGCCCTCGACAGGGGGCTATGGCTACACCTTC; CDR3: CASLPSTGGYGYTF
D: TRBD2; size: NA; J: TRBJ2-3; V: TRBV27; length: 15; DNA: TGTGCCAGCAGTTCGACTAGCCCTAGCACAGATACGCAGTATTTT; CDR3: CASSSTSPSTDTQYF
D: NA; size: NA; J: TRBJ1-4; V: TRBV5-1; length: 15; DNA: TGCGCCAGCAGCTTGGCCGGCAGGGTACAGGAAAAACTGTTTTTT; CDR3: CASSLAGRVQEKLFF
D: NA; size: NA; J: TRBJ1-2; V: TRBV28; length: 13; DNA: TGTGCCAGCAGCCAATTCCGGGACTATGGCTACACCTTC; CDR3: CASSQFRDYGYTF
D: TRBD2; size: NA; J: TRBJ2-7; V: TRBV6-5; length: 14; DNA: TGTGCCAGCAGGTGGGGACTAGACCACTACGAGCAGTACTTC; CDR3: CASRWGLDHYEQYF
D: TRBD1; size: NA; J: TRBJ2-3; V: TRBV10-3; length: 12; DNA: TGTGCCATCAGTGAACAGGGGTACACGCAGTATTTT; CDR3: CAISEQGYTQYF
D: TRBD1; size: NA; J: TRBJ2-7; V: TRBV27; length: 15; DNA: TGTGCCAGCAGTTTAAGGACAGGGAGTCTCTACGAGCAGTACTTC; CDR3: CASSLRTGSLYEQYF
D: NA; size: NA; J: TRBJ2-5; V: TRBV5-8; length: 12; DNA: TGTGCCAGCAGCTTAGAGTGGGAGACCCAGTACTTC; CDR3: CASSLEWETQYF
D: NA; size: once; J: TRBJ1-1; V: TRBV27; length: 14; DNA: TGTGCCAGCAGTTCTTCCTTAGGGACATCTGAAGCTTTCTTT; CDR3: CASSSSLGTSEAFF
D: NA; size: once; J: TRBJ1-2; V: TRBV19; length: 14; DNA: TGTGCCAGTAGTATAGGGACAAGGATGTATGGCTACACCTTC; CDR3: CASSIGTRMYGYTF
D: NA; size: NA; J: TRBJ1-1; V: TRBV6-2/TRBV6-3; length: 13; DNA: TGTGCCAGCAGTTCCCCATACGGCACTGAAGCTTTCTTT; CDR3: CASSSPYGTEAFF
D: NA; size: NA; J: TRBJ2-1; V: TRBV7-9; length: 12; DNA: TGTGCCAGCAGCGATCGGTACAATGAGCAGTTCTTC; CDR3: CASSDRYNEQFF
D: NA; size: NA; J: TRBJ1-1; V: TRBV6-1; length: 16; DNA: TGTGCCAGCAGTGATGAATCGGGGGTGATGAACACTGAAGCTTTCTTT; CDR3: CASSDESGVMNTEAFF
D: NA; size: NA; J: TRBJ2-1; V: TRBV30; length: 13; DNA: TGTGCCGTAAAAGCGAGCTCCTACAATGAGCAGTTCTTC; CDR3: CAVKASSYNEQFF
D: NA; size: once; J: TRBJ2-1; V: TRBV5-1; length: 14; DNA: TGCGCCAGCAGCTTGGACATTACGTCAGGTGAGCAGTTCTTC; CDR3: CASSLDITSGEQFF
D: NA; size: NA; J: TRBJ2-3; V: TRBV9; length: 15; DNA: TGTGCCAGCAGCGTAGGAACAGGCAGCACAGATACGCAGTATTTT; CDR3: CASSVGTGSTDTQYF
D: TRBD2; size: NA; J: TRBJ2-1; V: TRBV5-1; length: 18; DNA: TGCGCCAGCAGCTTTCCGGGACTAGCGGGGTCCTCCTACAATGAGCAGTTCTTC; CDR3: CASSFPGLAGSSYNEQFF
D: NA; size: NA; J: TRBJ2-3; V: TRBV7-9; length: 15; DNA: TGTGCCAGCAGCAAACGGCCAACAGGAACAGATACGCAGTATTTT; CDR3: CASSKRPTGTDTQYF
D: NA; size: NA; J: TRBJ2-3; V: TRBV18; length: 16; DNA: TGTGCCAGCTCACCACCGGTCTCCGGGAGAGCTAATACGCAGTATTTT; CDR3: CASSPPVSGRANTQYF
D: NA; size: NA; J: TRBJ2-4; V: TRBV18; length: 14; DNA: TGTGCCAGCTCACCAGCCGGCCAGGGAAACATTCAGTACTTC; CDR3: CASSPAGQGNIQYF
D: TRBD1; size: NA; J: TRBJ1-2; V: TRBV27; length: 13; DNA: TGTGCCAGCAGTAGGGGGACAGGGGTTGGCTACACCTTC; CDR3: CASSRGTGVGYTF
D: NA; size: NA; J: TRBJ2-3; V: TRBV9; length: 15; DNA: TGTGCCAGCAGCGTAGTTCCGCAACACACAGATACGCAGTATTTT; CDR3: CASSVVPQHTDTQYF
D: TRBD1; size: NA; J: TRBJ2-1; V: TRBV3-1/TRBV3-2; length: 17; DNA: TGTGCCAGCAGCCTCAGGGCTAGGACAGGCTACTACAATGAGCAGTTCTTC; CDR3: CASSLRARTGYYNEQFF
D: NA; size: NA; J: TRBJ1-3; V: TRBV3-1/TRBV3-2; length: 15; DNA: TGTGCCAGCAGCGTGGCGGGGAGCTCTGGAAACACCATATATTTT; CDR3: CASSVAGSSGNTIYF
D: NA; size: NA; J: TRBJ2-5; V: TRBV5-6; length: 14; DNA: TGTGCCAGCAGCTTGGTGGAGGTTAGAGAGACCCAGTACTTC; CDR3: CASSLVEVRETQYF
D: NA; size: NA; J: TRBJ2-5; V: TRBV13; length: 13; DNA: TGTGCCAGCAGCTTAGGGGCCCAAGAGACCCAGTACTTC; CDR3: CASSLGAQETQYF
D: NA; size: NA; J: TRBJ2-3; V: TRBV7-2; length: 15; DNA: TGTGCCAGCAGCCTAAGAGCTTCCCCAGCGGATACGCAGTATTTT; CDR3: CASSLRASPADTQYF
D: TRBD2; size: NA; J: TRBJ2-1; V: TRBV10-3; length: 16; DNA: TGTGCCATCGATTCGGGACTAGCGGGGGGGGCCGGATCCCAGTTCTTC; CDR3: CAIDSGLAGGAGSQFF
D: NA; size: NA; J: TRBJ1-1; V: TRBV7-2; length: 14; DNA: TGTGCCAGCAGCTGGACCGACAGGCACACTGAAGCTTTCTTT; CDR3: CASSWTDRHTEAFF
D: TRBD1; size: NA; J: TRBJ2-7; V: TRBV30; length: 15; DNA: TGTGCCTGGAGTGCCTCGGGACAGGGGGCTGGAGAGCAGTACTTC; CDR3: CAWSASGQGAGEQYF
D: TRBD2; size: NA; J: TRBJ2-3; V: TRBV4-2; length: 17; DNA: TGTGCCAGCAGCCAATTACCGGGACTAGCGGCTACAGATACGCAGTATTTT; CDR3: CASSQLPGLAATDTQYF
D: TRBD1; size: once; J: TRBJ1-1; V: TRBV27; length: 15; DNA: TGTGCCAGCAGTCTCAGGACAGGACTGAACACTGAAGCTTTCTTT; CDR3: CASSLRTGLNTEAFF
D: TRBD1; size: NA; J: TRBJ2-2; V: TRBV6-2/TRBV6-3; length: 19; DNA: TGTGCCAGCAGCCTGGGCCGCATTTTGGACAGGGGGTTTCCCGGGGAGCTGTTTTTT; CDR3: CASSLGRILDRGFPGELFF
D: NA; size: once; J: TRBJ2-2; V: TRBV5-1; length: 14; DNA: TGCGCCAGCCGTATAGGGAGGAGCACCGGGGAGCTGTTTTTT; CDR3: CASRIGRSTGELFF
D: NA; size: NA; J: TRBJ1-3; V: TRBV9; length: 14; DNA: TGTGCCAGCAGCGTAGCCAGCTCTGGAAACACCATATATTTT; CDR3: CASSVASSGNTIYF
D: TRBD2; size: once; J: TRBJ2-1; V: TRBV6-4; length: 14; DNA: TGTGCCAGCAGTTCAGCGGGGGGCGACAATGAGCAGTTCTTC; CDR3: CASSSAGGDNEQFF
D: TRBD2; size: NA; J: TRBJ2-7; V: TRBV3-1/TRBV3-2; length: 15; DNA: TGTGCCAGCAGCCAAGGCGCTAGCGGGGCCTACGAGCAGTACTTC; CDR3: CASSQGASGAYEQYF
D: NA; size: few; J: TRBJ2-2; V: TRBV6-4; length: 14; DNA: TGTGCCAGCAGTCAAAACGGGGAGGTCGGGGAGCTGTTTTTT; CDR3: CASSQNGEVGELFF